This TCR beta chain originates from a study of regulatory T cells in long-lasting Graves disease. Overall study results and limits: The study found TRBV28, TRBJ1-2 and TRBJ2-5 favored in persistent disease.

There are a few counts of this clonotype. Its specificity is unknown. Investigators prepared the TCR beta libraries by applying iRepertoire HTBI primers and Arm-PCR of CDR3 regions. Each CDR3 protein gets one entry after TCRdb re-called the multiplex PCR reads with MiXCR. Of 300,000 to 400,000 distinct CDR3 sequences listed, 15% to 18% are singletons. Time point meaning: newly diagnosed GD, antithyroid drugs for less than 3 months. PBMC-derived RNA was used for the TCR library. V shed 4 bases and J shed 5 bases, with 9 bases lying between them. Per germline, CDR1 ENHRY and CDR2 SYGVKD. This CDR3 is built from 13 residues.

The chain carries TRBV10-3 and TRBJ2-1; D remains ambiguous. The receptor was isolated from a female donor with Graves disease. Sequences were derived from peripheral blood mononuclear cells (PBMCs), sampled at new diagnosis, from a patient treated with antithyroid drugs. CDR3 bases: TGTGCCATCAGTGGACAATCCCACAATGAGCAGTTCTTC. It translates to CAISGQSHNEQFF.